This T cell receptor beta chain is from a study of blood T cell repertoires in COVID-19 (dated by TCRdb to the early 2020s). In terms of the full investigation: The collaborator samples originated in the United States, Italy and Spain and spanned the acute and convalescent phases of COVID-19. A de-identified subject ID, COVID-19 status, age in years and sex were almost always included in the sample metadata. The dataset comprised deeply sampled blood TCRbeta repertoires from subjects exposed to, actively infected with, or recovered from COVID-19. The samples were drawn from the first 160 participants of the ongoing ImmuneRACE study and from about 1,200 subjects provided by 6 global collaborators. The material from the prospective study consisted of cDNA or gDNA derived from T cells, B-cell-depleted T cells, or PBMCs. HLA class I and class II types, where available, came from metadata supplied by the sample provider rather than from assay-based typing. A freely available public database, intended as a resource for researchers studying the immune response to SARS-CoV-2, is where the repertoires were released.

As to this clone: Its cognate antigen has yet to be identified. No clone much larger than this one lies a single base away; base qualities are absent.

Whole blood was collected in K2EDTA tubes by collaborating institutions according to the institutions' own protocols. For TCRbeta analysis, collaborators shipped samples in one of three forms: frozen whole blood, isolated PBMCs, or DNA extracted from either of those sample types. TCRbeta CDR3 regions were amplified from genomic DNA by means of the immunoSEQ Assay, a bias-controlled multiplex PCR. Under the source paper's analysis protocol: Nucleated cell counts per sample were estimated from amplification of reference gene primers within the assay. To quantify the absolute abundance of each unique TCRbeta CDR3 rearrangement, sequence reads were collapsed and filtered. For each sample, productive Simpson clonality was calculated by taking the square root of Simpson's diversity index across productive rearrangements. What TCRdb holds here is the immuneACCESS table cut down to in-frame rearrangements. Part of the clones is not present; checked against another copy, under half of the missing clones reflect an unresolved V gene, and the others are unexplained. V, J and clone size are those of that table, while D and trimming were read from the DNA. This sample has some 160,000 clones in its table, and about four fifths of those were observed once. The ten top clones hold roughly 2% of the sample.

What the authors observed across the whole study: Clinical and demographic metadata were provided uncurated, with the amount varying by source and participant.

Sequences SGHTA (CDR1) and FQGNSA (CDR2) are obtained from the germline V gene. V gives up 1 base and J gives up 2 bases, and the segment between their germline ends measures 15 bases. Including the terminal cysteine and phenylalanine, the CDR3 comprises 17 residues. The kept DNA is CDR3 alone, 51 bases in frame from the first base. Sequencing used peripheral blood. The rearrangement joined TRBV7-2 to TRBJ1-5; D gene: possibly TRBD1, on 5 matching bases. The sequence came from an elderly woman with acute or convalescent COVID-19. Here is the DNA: TGTGCCAGCAGCTTAGTGGGAGGGGCGGAGGGCAATCAGCCCCAGCATTTT. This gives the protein CASSLVGGAEGNQPQHF. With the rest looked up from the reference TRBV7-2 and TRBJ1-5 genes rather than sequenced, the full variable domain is GAGVSQSPSNKVTEKGKDVELRCDPISGHTALYWYRQSLGQGLEFLIYFQGNSAPDKSGLPSDRFSAERTGGSVSTLTIQRTQQEDSAVYLCASSLVGGAEGNQPQHFGDGTRLSIL.